This TCR beta chain stems from a study of T cells in Graves' hyperthyroidism and ophthalmopathy. Study conclusions and caveats: For ophthalmopathy, model prediction preceded onset by a median 6.5 months. Most expanded thyroid clonotypes above 0.001 also appeared in blood.

The table lists this clonotype with a few counts. As yet, its antigen is unknown. Amplification of TCR beta CDR3 regions used RNA as the template. HTBI primers drove first-round RT-PCR of the TCR CDR3. TCRdb reanalysed the multiplex PCR reads using MiXCR and keeps one entry per CDR3 protein. The sample contains about 300,000 distinct CDR3 sequences, approximately 18% of which appear only once. The CDR3 length is 15 residues. Trimming removed 0 bases from V and 3 bases from J, with 12 bases in between. Germline V CDR1 and CDR2: SGHRS, YFSETQ. Sequencing used blood. The sequence derives from a man aged 50 to 59 with Graves' ophthalmopathy. V is TRBV5-1 and J is TRBJ1-1; maybe TRBD1 (5 bases). This CDR3 is CASSLATGGYTEAFF. The CDR3, as DNA: TGCGCCAGCAGCTTGGCCACGGGGGGTTACACTGAAGCTTTCTTT. Supplemented by reference TRBV5-1 and TRBJ1-1, the full variable domain reads KAGVTQTPRYLIKTRGQQVTLSCSPISGHRSVSWYQQTPGQGLQFLFEYFSETQRNKGNFPGRFSGRQFSNSRSEMNVSTLELGDSALYLCASSLATGGYTEAFFGQGTRLTVV.